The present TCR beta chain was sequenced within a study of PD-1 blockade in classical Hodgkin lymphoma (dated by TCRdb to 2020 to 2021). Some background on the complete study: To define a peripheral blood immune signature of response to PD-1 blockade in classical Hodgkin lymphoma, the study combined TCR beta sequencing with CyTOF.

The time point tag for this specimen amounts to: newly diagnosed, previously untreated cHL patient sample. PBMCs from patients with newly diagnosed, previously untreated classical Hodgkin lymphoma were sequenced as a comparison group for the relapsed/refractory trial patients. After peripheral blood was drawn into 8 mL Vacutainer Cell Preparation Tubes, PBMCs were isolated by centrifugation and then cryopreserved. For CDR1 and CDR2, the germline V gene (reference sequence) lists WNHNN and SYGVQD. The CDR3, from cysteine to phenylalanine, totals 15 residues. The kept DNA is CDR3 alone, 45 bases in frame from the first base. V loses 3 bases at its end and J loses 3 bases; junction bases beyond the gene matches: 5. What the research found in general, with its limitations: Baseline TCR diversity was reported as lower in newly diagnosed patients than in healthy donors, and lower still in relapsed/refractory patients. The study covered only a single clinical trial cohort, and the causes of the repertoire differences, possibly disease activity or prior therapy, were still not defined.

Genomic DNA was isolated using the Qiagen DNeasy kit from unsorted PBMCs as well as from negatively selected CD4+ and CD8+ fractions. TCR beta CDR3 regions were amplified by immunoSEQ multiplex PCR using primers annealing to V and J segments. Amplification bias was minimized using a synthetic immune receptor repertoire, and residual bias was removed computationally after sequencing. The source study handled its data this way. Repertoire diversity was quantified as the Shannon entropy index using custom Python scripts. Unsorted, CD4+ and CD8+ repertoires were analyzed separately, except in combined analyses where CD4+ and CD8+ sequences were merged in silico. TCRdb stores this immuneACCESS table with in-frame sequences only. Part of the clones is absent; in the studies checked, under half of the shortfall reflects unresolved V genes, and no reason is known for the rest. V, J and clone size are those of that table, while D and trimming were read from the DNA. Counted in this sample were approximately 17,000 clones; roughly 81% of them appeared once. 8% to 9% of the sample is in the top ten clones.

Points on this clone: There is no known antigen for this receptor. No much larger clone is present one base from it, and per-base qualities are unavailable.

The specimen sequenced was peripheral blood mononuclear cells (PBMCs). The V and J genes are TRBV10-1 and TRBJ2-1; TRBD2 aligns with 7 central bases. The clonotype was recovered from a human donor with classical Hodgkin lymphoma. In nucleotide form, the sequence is TGCGCCAGCAGTGACGGGGCTAGCGGCTACAATGAGCAGTTCTTC. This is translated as CASSDGASGYNEQFF.